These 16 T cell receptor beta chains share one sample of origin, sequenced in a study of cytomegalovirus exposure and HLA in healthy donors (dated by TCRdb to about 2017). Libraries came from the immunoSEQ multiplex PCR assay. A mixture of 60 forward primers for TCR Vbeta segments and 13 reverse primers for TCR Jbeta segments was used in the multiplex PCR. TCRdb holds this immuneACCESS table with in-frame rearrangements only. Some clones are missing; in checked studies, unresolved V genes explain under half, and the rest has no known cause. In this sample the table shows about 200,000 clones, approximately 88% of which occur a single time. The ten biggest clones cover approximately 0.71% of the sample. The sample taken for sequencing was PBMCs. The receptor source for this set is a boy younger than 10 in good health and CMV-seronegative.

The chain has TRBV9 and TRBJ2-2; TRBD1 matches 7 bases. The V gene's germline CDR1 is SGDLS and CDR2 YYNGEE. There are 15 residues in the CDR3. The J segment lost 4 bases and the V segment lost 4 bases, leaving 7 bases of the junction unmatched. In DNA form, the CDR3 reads TGTGCCAGCAGCTCCCGGGACAGAGGCACCGGGGAGCTGTTTTTT. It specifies CASSSRDRGTGELFF.

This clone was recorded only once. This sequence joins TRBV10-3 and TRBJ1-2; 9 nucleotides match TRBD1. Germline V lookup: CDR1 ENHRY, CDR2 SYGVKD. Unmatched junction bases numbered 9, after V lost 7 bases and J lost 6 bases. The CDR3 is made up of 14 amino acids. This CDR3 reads CAITSGQGSNGYTF. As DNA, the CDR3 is TGTGCCATCACCTCAGGACAGGGGTCTAATGGCTACACCTTC.

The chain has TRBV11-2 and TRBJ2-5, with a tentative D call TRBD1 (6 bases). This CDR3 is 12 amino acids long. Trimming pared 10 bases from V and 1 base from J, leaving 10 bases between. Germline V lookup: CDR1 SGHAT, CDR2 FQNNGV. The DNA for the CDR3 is TGTGCCACCGGGACATTCCAAGAGACCCAGTACTTC. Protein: CATGTFQETQYF.

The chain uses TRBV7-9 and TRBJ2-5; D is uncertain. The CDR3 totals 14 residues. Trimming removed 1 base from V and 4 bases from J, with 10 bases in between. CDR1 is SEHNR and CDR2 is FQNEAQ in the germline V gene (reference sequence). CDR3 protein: CASSLGGERETQYF. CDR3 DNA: TGTGCCAGCAGCTTAGGAGGAGAAAGAGAGACCCAGTACTTC.

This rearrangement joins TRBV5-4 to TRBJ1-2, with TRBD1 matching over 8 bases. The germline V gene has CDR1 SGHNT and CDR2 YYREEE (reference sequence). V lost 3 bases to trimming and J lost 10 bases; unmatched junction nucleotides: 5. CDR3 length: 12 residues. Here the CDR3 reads CASSSGTGAYTF. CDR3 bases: TGTGCCAGCAGCTCCGGGACAGGTGCCTACACCTTC. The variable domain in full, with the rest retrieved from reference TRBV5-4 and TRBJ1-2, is ETGVTQSPTHLIKTRGQQVTLRCSSQSGHNTVSWYQQALGQGPQFIFQYYREEENGRGNFPPRFSGLQFPNYSSELNVNALELDDSALYLCASSSGTGAYTFGSGTRLTVV.

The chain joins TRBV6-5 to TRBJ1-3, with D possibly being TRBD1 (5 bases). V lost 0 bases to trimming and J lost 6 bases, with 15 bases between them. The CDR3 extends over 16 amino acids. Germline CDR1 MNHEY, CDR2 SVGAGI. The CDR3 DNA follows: TGTGCCAGCAGTTACTCGGTATCAGGGTTGGAAAACACCATATATTTT. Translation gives CASSYSVSGLENTIYF.

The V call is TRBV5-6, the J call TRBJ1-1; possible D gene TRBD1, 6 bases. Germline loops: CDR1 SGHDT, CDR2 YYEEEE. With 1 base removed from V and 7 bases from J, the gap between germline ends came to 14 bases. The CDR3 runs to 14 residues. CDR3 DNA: TGTGCCAGCAGCTTGACAGGGACCGACGGTGAAGCTTTCTTT. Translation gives CASSLTGTDGEAFF.

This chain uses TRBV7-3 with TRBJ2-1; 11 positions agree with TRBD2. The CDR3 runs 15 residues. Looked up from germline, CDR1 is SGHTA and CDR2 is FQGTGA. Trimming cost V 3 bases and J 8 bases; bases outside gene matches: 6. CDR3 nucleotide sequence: TGTGCCAGCAGCTTGACTAGCGGGGTTTCCCATGAGCAGTTCTTC. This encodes CASSLTSGVSHEQFF.

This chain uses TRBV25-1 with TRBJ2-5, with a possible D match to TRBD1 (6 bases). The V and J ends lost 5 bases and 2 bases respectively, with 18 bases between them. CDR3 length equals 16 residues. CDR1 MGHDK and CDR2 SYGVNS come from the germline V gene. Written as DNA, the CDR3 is TGTGCCAGCAGTCCTTCCTCCGGGACACTTCAAGAGACCCAGTACTTC. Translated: CASSPSSGTLQETQYF.

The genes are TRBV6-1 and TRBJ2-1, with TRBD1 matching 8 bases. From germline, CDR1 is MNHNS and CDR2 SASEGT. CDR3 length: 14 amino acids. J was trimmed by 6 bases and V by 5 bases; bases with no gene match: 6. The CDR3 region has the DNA TGTGCCAGCAGTCCAGACAGGGGCGGCAATGAGCAGTTCTTC. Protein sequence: CASSPDRGGNEQFF.

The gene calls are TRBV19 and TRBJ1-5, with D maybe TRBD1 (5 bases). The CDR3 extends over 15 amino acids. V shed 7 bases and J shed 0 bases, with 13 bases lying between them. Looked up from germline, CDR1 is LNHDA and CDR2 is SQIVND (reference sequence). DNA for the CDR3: TGTGCCAGTACCCCACAGGCAAGTAGCAATCAGCCCCAGCATTTT. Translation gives CASTPQASSNQPQHF.

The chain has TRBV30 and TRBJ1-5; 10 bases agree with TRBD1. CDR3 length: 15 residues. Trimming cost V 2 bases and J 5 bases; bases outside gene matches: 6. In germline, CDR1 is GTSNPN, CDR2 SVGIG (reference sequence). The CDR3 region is CAWSPGQGYYQPQHF. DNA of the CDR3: TGTGCCTGGAGTCCGGGACAGGGGTACTATCAGCCCCAGCATTTT.

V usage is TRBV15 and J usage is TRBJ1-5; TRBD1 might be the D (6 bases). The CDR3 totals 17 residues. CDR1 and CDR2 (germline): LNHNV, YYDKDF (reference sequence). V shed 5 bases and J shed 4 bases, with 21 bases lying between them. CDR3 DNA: TGTGCCACCAGCGGATTACCCGGGGGGCTACGTAATCAGCCCCAGCATTTT. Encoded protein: CATSGLPGGLRNQPQHF.

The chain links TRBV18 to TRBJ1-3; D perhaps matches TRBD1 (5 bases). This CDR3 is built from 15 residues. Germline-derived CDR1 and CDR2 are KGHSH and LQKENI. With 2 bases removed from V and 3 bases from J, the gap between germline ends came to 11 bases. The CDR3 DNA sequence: TGTGCCAGCTCACCAGGCCAGGGCAGTGGAAACACCATATATTTT. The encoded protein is CASSPGQGSGNTIYF. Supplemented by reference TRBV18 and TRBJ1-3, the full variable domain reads NAGVMQNPRHLVRRRGQEARLRCSPMKGHSHVYWYRQLPEEGLKFMVYLQKENIIDESGMPKERFSAEFPKEGPSILRIQQVVRGDSAAYFCASSPGQGSGNTIYFGEGSWLTVV.

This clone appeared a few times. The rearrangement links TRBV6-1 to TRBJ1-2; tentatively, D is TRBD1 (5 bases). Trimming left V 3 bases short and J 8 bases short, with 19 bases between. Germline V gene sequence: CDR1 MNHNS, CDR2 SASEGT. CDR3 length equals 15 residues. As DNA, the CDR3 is TGTGCCAGCAGTGACCCCACTCCAGGGTATTACGGCTACACCTTC. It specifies CASSDPTPGYYGYTF.

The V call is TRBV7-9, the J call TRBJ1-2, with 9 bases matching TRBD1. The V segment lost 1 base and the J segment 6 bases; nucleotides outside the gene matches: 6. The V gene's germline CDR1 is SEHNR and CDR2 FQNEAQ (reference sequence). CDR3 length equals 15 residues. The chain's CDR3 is CASSLDTGGPHGYTF. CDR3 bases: TGTGCCAGCAGCTTAGATACAGGGGGCCCCCATGGCTACACCTTC.